These 23 T cell receptor beta chains came from one sample sequenced in a study of blood T cell repertoires in COVID-19 (dated by TCRdb to about 2020). The library was obtained by the immunoSEQ multiplex PCR assay. The source is immuneACCESS, and TCRdb retained only in-frame sequences with V and J called. Part of the clones is not carried over; for the studies checked, unresolved V genes explain less than half of this, and the remainder is unexplained. The table for this sample lists fewer than 300,000 clones; around 90% of them were counted only once. The ten top clones hold more than 0.95% of the sample. Material for sequencing was PBMCs or T cells enriched from blood (not recorded which). These receptors were obtained from a woman aged 30 to 39 who had recovered from COVID-19.

The chain has TRBV4-3 and TRBJ2-7; D not certain. The CDR3 consists of 15 residues. Deletions cut 0 bases from V and 5 bases from J, with 14 bases between. CDR1 and CDR2 from the germline V gene are LGHNA and YSLEER. CDR3 amino acids: CASSQDLGSGDEQYF. In nucleotides, the CDR3 is TGCGCCAGCAGCCAAGATCTCGGCAGTGGAGACGAGCAGTACTTC.

CDR3 sequence reads: CASSPPGQVYEQYF. Written as DNA, the CDR3 is TGTGCCAGCTCACCACCGGGACAGGTCTACGAGCAGTACTTC. This chain connects TRBV18 to TRBJ2-7; 8 nucleotides line up with TRBD1. From germline, CDR1 is KGHSH and CDR2 LQKENI. The V segment lost 0 bases and the J segment 3 bases; nucleotides outside the gene matches: 1. The CDR3 runs to 14 residues. The whole variable domain, remainder taken from reference TRBV18 and TRBJ2-7, is NAGVMQNPRHLVRRRGQEARLRCSPMKGHSHVYWYRQLPEEGLKFMVYLQKENIIDESGMPKERFSAEFPKEGPSILRIQQVVRGDSAAYFCASSPPGQVYEQYFGPGTRLTVT.

The rearrangement uses TRBV9 and TRBJ1-1; 9 bases map to TRBD1. There are 16 residues in the CDR3. Germline CDR1 is SGDLS and CDR2 is YYNGEE. With 3 bases clipped from V and 0 bases from J, the junction kept 6 bases outside the gene matches. The CDR3 is CASSEPQGAVNTEAFF. DNA of the CDR3: TGTGCCAGCAGCGAACCACAGGGGGCTGTGAACACTGAAGCTTTCTTT.

This clone was recorded only once. V usage is TRBV2 and J usage is TRBJ1-5; 8 positions match TRBD1. V was pared by 6 bases and J by 1 base, with 8 bases of the junction left unmatched. CDR1 is SNHLY, CDR2 FYNNEI, per germline. This CDR3 spans 16 amino acids. The CDR3 sequence: CASSEQGATSNQPQHF. In DNA, the CDR3 is TGTGCCAGCAGCGAGCAGGGGGCCACAAGCAATCAGCCCCAGCATTTT.

This clone appeared a few times. The chain employs TRBV6-6 and TRBJ2-7; a possible D gene is TRBD2 (6 bases). Germline CDR1 reads MNHNY; CDR2 reads SVGAGI (reference sequence). Trimming removed 0 bases from V and 2 bases from J, with 14 bases in between. The CDR3 runs 16 residues. In DNA form, the CDR3 reads TGTGCCAGCAGTTACTCAAGGCCCGGGGGAACCTACGAGCAGTACTTC. It codes for CASSYSRPGGTYEQYF.

This clone was seen only a few times. The gene calls are TRBV30 and TRBJ2-7; perhaps TRBD1 as D (6 bases). V was pared by 0 bases and J by 3 bases, with 12 bases between. The CDR3 runs 14 residues. CDR1 is GTSNPN, CDR2 SVGIG, per germline (reference sequence). CDR3 amino acids: CAWSVWGRGYEQYF. The CDR3, as DNA: TGTGCCTGGAGTGTCTGGGGCAGGGGCTACGAGCAGTACTTC.

The V gene is TRBV7-2, the J gene TRBJ2-1, with 8 bases that match TRBD1. CDR1 and CDR2 from the germline V gene are SGHTA and FQGNSA. V trimming: 6 bases; J trimming: 12 bases; junction bases outside the gene matches: 10. This CDR3 comprises 13 residues. The CDR3, as DNA: TGTGCCAGCAGATCGGACAGGGCGGACGGGCAGTTCTTC. Protein product: CASRSDRADGQFF. Looking up the rest from reference TRBV7-2 and TRBJ2-1 gives the full variable domain: GAGVSQSPSNKVTEKGKDVELRCDPISGHTALYWYRQSLGQGLEFLIYFQGNSAPDKSGLPSDRFSAERTGGSVSTLTIQRTQQEDSAVYLCASRSDRADGQFFGPGTRLTVL.

This chain joins TRBV19 and TRBJ1-1; no firm D call. CDR1 is LNHDA and CDR2 is SQIVND in the germline V gene (reference sequence). V gave up 3 bases and J gave up 5 bases, with 16 bases separating them. This CDR3 is built from 15 residues. The CDR3 nucleotides read TGTGCCAGTAGTATCGTGTTGGGTGGCGGGACTGAAGCTTTCTTT. Amino acids: CASSIVLGGGTEAFF.

The rearrangement uses TRBV30 and TRBJ2-7; the match to TRBD2 covers 11 bases. The CDR3 covers 14 residues. Trimming cost V 1 base and J 5 bases; bases outside gene matches: 4. The germline gives CDR1 GTSNPN, CDR2 SVGIG (reference sequence). CDR3 sequence: CAWSATSGNHEQYF. The CDR3 DNA is TGTGCCTGGAGTGCGACTAGCGGGAACCACGAGCAGTACTTC.

J is TRBJ2-2 and V is TRBV12-3 or TRBV12-4; no reliable D call. This CDR3 has 13 residues. V was trimmed by 1 base and J by 6 bases, leaving 6 bases between them. CDR3 nucleotide sequence: TGTGCCAGCAGTTTAGTCGAGGCCGGGGAGCTGTTTTTT. Protein: CASSLVEAGELFF.

The chain links TRBV15 to TRBJ1-4, with no clear D. Germline V gene sequence: CDR1 LNHNV, CDR2 YYDKDF (reference sequence). V was cut by 3 bases and J by 8 bases, with 10 bases left in between. CDR3 length: 13 amino acids. The CDR3 region has the DNA TGTGCCACCAGCAGGGATGCGGGGGAAAAACTGTTTTTT. This sequence encodes CATSRDAGEKLFF.

The chain links TRBV19 to TRBJ1-2; TRBD1 agrees at 12 bases. CDR1 LNHDA and CDR2 SQIVND come from the germline V gene (reference sequence). The CDR3 spans 17 residues. The V and J ends lost 5 bases and 6 bases, in that order; junction bases with no gene match: 13. The CDR3 DNA reads as TGTGCCAGTAGTCTTCCGGGACAGGGGGCCCGGTGGGATGGCTACACCTTC. This sequence encodes CASSLPGQGARWDGYTF.

Regarding this clone: One end of the junction varies from germline; a read error may be responsible. This chain uses TRBV7-2 with TRBJ2-1, with TRBD2 as a possible D gene (5 bases). Germline V lookup: CDR1 SGHTA, CDR2 FQGNSA. There are 17 residues in the CDR3. CDR3 loop: CASSLASVVARNNEQFF. DNA for the CDR3: TGTGCCAGCAGCCTAGCTAGTGTGGTAGCGAGGAACAATGAGCAGTTCTTC.

The CDR3: CASSSLDLAGEIGEQFF. The CDR3 nucleotides are TGTGCCAGCAGTTCCTTGGATCTAGCGGGAGAGATAGGTGAGCAGTTCTTC. V and J are TRBV28 and TRBJ2-1, with TRBD2 matching over 10 bases. The CDR3 covers 17 residues. V lost 4 bases, J lost 9 bases, and 15 bases stayed unmatched. CDR1 is MDHEN, CDR2 SYDVKM, per germline.

The chain recombines TRBV28 with TRBJ1-2; no definite D call. The V end lost 7 bases, the J end lost 1 base, and 13 bases lay between the germline ends. CDR3 length: 14 residues. Germline V gene data show CDR1 as MDHEN and CDR2 as SYDVKM. The CDR3 nucleotides read TGTGCCAGCACCCCTCCCAGGTTTAACTATGGCTACACCTTC. Encoded protein: CASTPPRFNYGYTF.

This sequence joins TRBV14 and TRBJ2-5; weak D call: TRBD2 (6 bases). Germline V gives CDR1 SGHDN, CDR2 FVKESK. The CDR3 sequence is 14 residues long. V lost 1 base to trimming and J lost 4 bases, with 10 bases between them. The CDR3 region has the DNA TGTGCCAGCAGCCAAGTAGAGGGAGGAGAGACCCAGTACTTC. It translates to CASSQVEGGETQYF.

The CDR3, as DNA: TGCGCCACCGTCCCTACTTCTTGGGACTCCGAGCAGTACTTC. Protein sequence: CATVPTSWDSEQYF. This chain links TRBV10-2 with TRBJ2-7, with D possibly TRBD2 on 6 matching bases. Germline V lookup: CDR1 WSHSY, CDR2 SAAADI. The germline V and J ends were trimmed by 10 bases and 6 bases, with 22 bases remaining between them. The CDR3 has 14 residues.

This clone was detected once. The chain combines TRBV19 with TRBJ2-5; 8 bases agree with TRBD1. Trimming removed 6 bases from V and 4 bases from J; junction bases left unmatched: 10. The CDR3 is 15 amino acids. The germline V gene has CDR1 LNHDA and CDR2 SQIVND (reference sequence). The CDR3 region is CASSYPGQGAETQYF. The CDR3 nucleotides are TGTGCCAGTAGCTACCCTGGGCAGGGGGCAGAGACCCAGTACTTC.

This chain connects TRBV10-3 to TRBJ2-7; D is perhaps TRBD1 (5 bases). Trimming shortened V by 10 bases and J by 4 bases, and 20 bases separated the two germline ends. CDR1 and CDR2 from the germline V gene are ENHRY and SYGVKD. The CDR3 has 14 amino acids. CDR3 DNA sequence: TGTGCCACCAGGCCGATCAGGGATTCTTACGAGCAGTACTTC. Protein sequence: CATRPIRDSYEQYF.

The chain carries TRBV4-3 and TRBJ2-7, with 12 bases fitting TRBD2. In germline, CDR1 is LGHNA, CDR2 YSLEER. J lost 3 bases, V lost 4 bases, and 13 bases had no gene match. The CDR3 is 18 residues long. As DNA, the CDR3 is TGCGCCAGCAGCCTAGCGCTAGCGGGAGGGCCACTGAACTACGAGCAGTACTTC. Residues: CASSLALAGGPLNYEQYF.

The chain carries TRBV19 and TRBJ2-1; 8 bases agree with TRBD1. There are 14 residues in the CDR3. V shed 8 bases and J 5 bases; nucleotides not matched to a gene: 8. CDR1 and CDR2 from the germline V gene are LNHDA and SQIVND (reference sequence). CDR3 amino acids: CASDTGQVDNEQFF. The CDR3 bases are TGTGCCAGTGATACGGGACAGGTTGACAATGAGCAGTTCTTC.

The chain recombines TRBV27 with TRBJ1-1; tentative D call: TRBD1 (6 bases). The CDR3 sequence is 14 residues long. Germline CDR1 and CDR2: MNHEY and SMNVEV (reference sequence). Trimming took off 6 bases at V and 0 bases at J, with 11 bases between the two ends. The CDR3 DNA reads as TGTGCCAGCAGGGGACACCGTATGAACACTGAAGCTTTCTTT. This gives the protein CASRGHRMNTEAFF.

The J gene is TRBJ2-1, the V gene TRBV5-1; 15 positions match TRBD2. The CDR3 has 15 amino acids. Germline V lookup: CDR1 SGHRS, CDR2 YFSETQ. With V trimmed by 4 bases and J by 9 bases, 5 bases remained unmatched. CDR3 bases: TGCGCCAGCAGCCACGGACTAGCGGGAGGGGTTGAGCAGTTCTTC. This codes for CASSHGLAGGVEQFF. Supplemented by reference TRBV5-1 and TRBJ2-1, the full variable domain reads KAGVTQTPRYLIKTRGQQVTLSCSPISGHRSVSWYQQTPGQGLQFLFEYFSETQRNKGNFPGRFSGRQFSNSRSEMNVSTLELGDSALYLCASSHGLAGGVEQFFGPGTRLTVL.